This T cell receptor beta chain appears in the sequencing data of a study of beta chain features in type 1 diabetes (dated by TCRdb to the late 2010s). In terms of the full investigation: No differences in mean age, gender distribution, total cell number or subset yield were found between patients and healthy donors. A total of just under 110,000,000 sorted cells were examined across all samples, and RNA yield correlated strongly with the number of cells per subset. The study compared TCRB repertoires of sorted circulating CD4+ T cell subsets between recently diagnosed type 1 diabetes patients and matched healthy donors. Naive and central memory subsets were obtained from all 30 or so donors, but regulatory and stem cell-like memory subsets were isolated from only 8 patients and 8 healthy donors.

What the work shows at the level of the full study, not this receptor alone: Naive, central memory and regulatory TCRB repertoires appeared to be more alike among patients than among healthy donors. Because the HLA sub-analyses included only small numbers of individuals, any influence of HLA type on TCRB rearrangement was left unresolved. Type 1 diabetes patients showed a moderate but significant shortening of TCRB CDR3 length in all four CD4+ subsets. At VDJ recombination sites, patients with type 1 diabetes made fewer insertions and deleted more nucleotides, a pattern implying thymic rearrangement abnormalities. Shorter templates might be favored by PCR, yet because patient and control samples were amplified and corrected together, any such skew would affect both groups equally. Because cDNA was sequenced instead of genomic DNA, activated cells with high expression could be over-represented, although the groups did not differ in activation or CD3 levels.

Looking up the germline V gene yields CDR1 SNHLY and CDR2 FYNNEI. The CDR3, from cysteine to phenylalanine, totals 14 residues. Here the CDR3 DNA is all that survives: 42 bases in frame from base 1. V is reduced by 3 bases and J by 2 bases, leaving a spacing of 10 bases between them. From each donor, a single peripheral blood sample of about 110 mL on average was drawn into heparinised tubes. Naive, central memory, regulatory and stem cell-like memory CD4+ T cells were sorted on a BD FACSAria II using a panel including CD45RO, CCR7, CD25, CD127, CD95 and CD27. All sorted populations exceeded 95% purity. PBMCs were isolated immediately by Lymphoprep density gradient centrifugation and stained directly without culture. So that batch effects would be minimized, each experiment stained and sorted samples in pairs, pairing one healthy donor with one patient. The entire isolated RNA was reverse transcribed using the High Capacity cDNA Reverse Transcription Kit, and thus expressed TCRB transcripts were sequenced. Deep immunoSEQ sequencing was performed on naive, central memory and regulatory T cell samples, with an average of around 3.5 million total reads per sample. Sorted cells were lysed in RLT buffer and RNA was extracted with DNase-treated RNeasy Micro or Mini kits, depending on cell number. To prevent cross-contamination, every cell subset was processed on its own, while patient and healthy donor samples were processed together. TCRB sequences were amplified from cDNA with the immunoSEQ multiplex PCR, producing 87-bp fragments spanning the CDR3 region. Amplicons were sequenced on the Illumina HiSeq platform. In the original analysis: PCR bias was computationally corrected using synthetic template baselines, reads within Hamming distance 2 were collapsed, and singletons that could not be merged were discarded. By aligning reads against IMGT, V, D and J genes, CDR3 length, and insertions or deletions at six rearrangement sites were assigned. Within each subset, clonotype counts were normalized to sorted cell number, and only after that were true diversity and Gini coefficients computed with the tcR R package. Repertoire sharing was quantified using the overlap coefficient calculated on TCRB nucleotide sequences. TCRdb limited this immuneACCESS table to in-frame rearrangements with V and J called. A share of clones is missing; checked studies link under half to unresolved V genes, and the rest is unexplained. The D gene and trimming were derived from the DNA, and the V and J assignments and clone size from that table. Recorded for this sample are 150,000 to 170,000 clones; 10% of them occurred a single time. Around 0.48% of the sample lies in the top ten.

This clone has a handful of counts. No cognate antigen has been identified for it. It has no much larger one-base neighbor in the sample; base qualities were not kept. Rearrangement joined TRBV2 to TRBJ2-5; confidence is insufficient to name the D gene. The receptor was derived from a man aged 25 to 45 with type 1 diabetes. What was sequenced was central memory CD4+ T cells from blood. This receptor carries the CDR3 CASSDGFGQETQYF. The DNA is TGTGCCAGCAGTGACGGGTTTGGTCAAGAGACCCAGTACTTC.